This passage covers 23 T cell receptor beta chains from one sample sequenced in a study of cytomegalovirus exposure and HLA in healthy donors. Primers included in the PCR were 60 Vbeta and 13 Jbeta primers. Data came from immunoSEQ multiplex PCR; TCRdb stores just in-frame clones and leaves some out. Of 170,000 or so clones in the sample, roughly 78% were seen once. The sample comprised PBMCs. The source is a boy younger than 18 in good health and CMV-seronegative.

The chain is built from TRBV6-5 and TRBJ2-3; no reliable D call. The CDR3 runs to 13 residues. Trimming removed 2 bases from V and 2 bases from J, with 5 bases in between. CDR1 MNHEY and CDR2 SVGAGI come from the germline V gene. CDR3 in amino acids: CASSYTTTDTQYF. The CDR3, as DNA: TGTGCCAGCAGTTACACTACCACAGATACGCAGTATTTT.

This chain joins TRBV5-1 and TRBJ2-2; 9 bases agree with TRBD1. CDR1 is SGHRS and CDR2 is YFSETQ in the germline V gene. V lost 4 bases to trimming and J lost 0 bases; unmatched junction nucleotides: 7. This CDR3 comprises 17 residues. Written as DNA, the CDR3 is TGCGCCAGCAGCCTAAAAACAGGGGGCGCGAACACCGGGGAGCTGTTTTTT. This encodes CASSLKTGGANTGELFF.

J is TRBJ2-2 and V is TRBV2; 8 bases are a match to TRBD1. The length of the CDR3 is 13 residues. Per the germline V gene, CDR1 is SNHLY and CDR2 is FYNNEI. The J segment lost 5 bases and the V segment lost 4 bases, leaving 0 bases of the junction unmatched. The CDR3 nucleotides are TGTGCCAGCAGTGGACAGGGGACCGGGGAGCTGTTTTTT. Protein product: CASSGQGTGELFF.

The chain links TRBV10-1 to TRBJ2-7; D may be TRBD1 (7 bases). The V gene lost 3 bases and the J gene lost 6 bases, with 15 bases spanning the gap. From germline, CDR1 is WNHNN and CDR2 SYGVQD (reference sequence). The CDR3 is 14 residues long. In DNA form, the CDR3 reads TGCGCCAGCAGTGATCCAGGGCAGGGGGGCGAGCAGTACTTC. Translating gives CASSDPGQGGEQYF.

The chain combines TRBV10-3 with TRBJ1-1; 9 bases are a match to TRBD1. CDR3 length equals 13 residues. The ends lost 7 bases at V and 5 bases at J; junction bases unmatched: 5. The germline V gene encodes CDR1 ENHRY and CDR2 SYGVKD. CDR3 residues: CAITGTGMTEAFF. The CDR3 nucleotides read TGTGCCATCACCGGGACAGGGATGACTGAAGCTTTCTTT.

This chain links TRBV7-9 with TRBJ1-3; 7 bases are shared with TRBD1. This CDR3 contains 15 residues. CDR1 and CDR2 from the germline V gene are SEHNR and FQNEAQ (reference sequence). J was trimmed by 6 bases and V by 2 bases; bases with no gene match: 7. CDR3: CASSLRQGGLNTIYF. The CDR3 DNA follows: TGTGCCAGCAGCTTAAGACAGGGAGGTTTAAACACCATATATTTT.

The chain has TRBV12-5 and TRBJ1-1; 7 bases agree with TRBD1. V was clipped by 9 bases and J by 0 bases; unmatched bases: 16. The CDR3 is 17 amino acids. The germline V gene has CDR1 LGHNT and CDR2 FRNRAP. For the CDR3, the DNA is TGTGCTAGCTCACGCAGGACAGGAGTTATCATGAACACTGAAGCTTTCTTT. Translation gives CASSRRTGVIMNTEAFF.

The chain is built from TRBV19 and TRBJ2-1; D is possibly TRBD2 (5 bases). Germline assignment: CDR1 LNHDA and CDR2 SQIVND (reference sequence). The V and J ends lost 2 bases and 7 bases respectively, with 18 bases between them. The CDR3 runs to 16 residues. This CDR3 is CASSIQVSSGVNEQFF. DNA for the CDR3: TGTGCCAGTAGTATACAGGTCTCCTCCGGGGTAAATGAGCAGTTCTTC.

This clone was observed a handful of times. This chain's CDR3 is CASSQAVSTTEAFF. Written as DNA, the CDR3 is TGCGCCAGCAGCCAAGCAGTTTCCACGACTGAAGCTTTCTTT. The chain is built from TRBV4-3 and TRBJ1-1; D is undetermined. V dropped 1 base and J dropped 5 bases, with 11 bases sitting between them. The germline gives CDR1 LGHNA, CDR2 YSLEER. This CDR3 is 14 amino acids long.

V gene TRBV2 combines with J gene TRBJ1-3; 7 nucleotides align to TRBD1. The CDR3 covers 13 residues. Germline V lookup: CDR1 SNHLY, CDR2 FYNNEI. With V trimmed by 4 bases and J by 5 bases, 2 bases remained unmatched. The chain's CDR3 is CASSVRGRNTIYF. The CDR3 DNA follows: TGTGCCAGCAGTGTAAGGGGGCGAAACACCATATATTTT. The complete variable domain, with remaining parts taken from reference TRBV2 and TRBJ1-3, reads EPEVTQTPSHQVTQMGQEVILRCVPISNHLYFYWYRQILGQKVEFLVSFYNNEISEKSEIFDDQFSVERPDGSNFTLKIRSTKLEDSAMYFCASSVRGRNTIYFGEGSWLTVV.

The genes are TRBV7-2 and TRBJ1-2; D might be TRBD1 (6 bases). In germline, CDR1 is SGHTA, CDR2 FQGNSA. The CDR3 spans 14 residues. The V and J ends lost 4 bases and 4 bases respectively, with 13 bases between them. The CDR3 DNA is TGTGCCAGCAGCTCGGACAGCATACTCTATGGCTACACCTTC. Amino acid sequence: CASSSDSILYGYTF.

The chain couples TRBV7-6 to TRBJ2-2; TRBD1 might be the D (5 bases). CDR1 is SGHVS and CDR2 is FNYEAQ in the germline V gene. The CDR3 is 15 amino acids. V was shortened by 6 bases and J by 0 bases, with 11 bases between the two germline ends. The CDR3 sequence is CASRRQISNTGELFF. CDR3 coding DNA: TGTGCCAGCAGGCGACAGATTTCGAACACCGGGGAGCTGTTTTTT.

This sequence joins TRBV10-3 and TRBJ2-3; 12 bases map to TRBD2. Unmatched junction bases numbered 4, after V lost 2 bases and J lost 4 bases. Germline V CDR1 and CDR2: ENHRY, SYGVKD. The CDR3 consists of 16 residues. CDR3 region: CAISEPRTSGADTQYF. CDR3 sequence (DNA): TGTGCCATCAGTGAGCCCCGGACTAGCGGGGCAGATACGCAGTATTTT.

This chain joins TRBV19 and TRBJ2-6; D is possibly TRBD1 (5 bases). Germline CDR1 is LNHDA and CDR2 is SQIVND (reference sequence). V lost 0 bases and J 0 bases, leaving 9 bases between the germline ends. The CDR3 has 17 residues. The CDR3 loop reads CASSIDSDISGANVLTF. In nucleotides, the CDR3 is TGTGCCAGTAGTATAGATTCGGACATCTCTGGGGCCAACGTCCTGACTTTC.

The rearrangement joins TRBV7-2 to TRBJ2-1; no definite D call. Germline V gene data show CDR1 as SGHTA and CDR2 as FQGNSA. The CDR3 loop spans 14 amino acids. Trimming shortened V by 1 base and J by 4 bases, and 8 bases separated the two germline ends. CDR3: CASSLELTYNEQFF. CDR3 bases: TGTGCCAGCAGCTTAGAACTAACTTACAATGAGCAGTTCTTC. Drawing the rest from reference TRBV7-2 and TRBJ2-1, the complete variable domain is GAGVSQSPSNKVTEKGKDVELRCDPISGHTALYWYRQSLGQGLEFLIYFQGNSAPDKSGLPSDRFSAERTGGSVSTLTIQRTQQEDSAVYLCASSLELTYNEQFFGPGTRLTVL.

This clone appeared once. The rearrangement links TRBV7-9 to TRBJ2-7, with 11 positions matching TRBD1. CDR1 and CDR2 from the germline V gene are SEHNR and FQNEAQ (reference sequence). The CDR3 totals 16 residues. V shed 4 bases and J 4 bases; nucleotides not matched to a gene: 9. DNA of the CDR3: TGTGCCAGCAGCTACGGACAGGGGGCAGGAGGGTACGAGCAGTACTTC. This encodes CASSYGQGAGGYEQYF.

This clone occurred a few times. The chain links TRBV6-5 to TRBJ1-2, with 8 bases lining up with TRBD1. Germline V gene data show CDR1 as MNHEY and CDR2 as SVGAGI. J was trimmed by 8 bases and V by 10 bases; bases with no gene match: 3. The CDR3 extends over 10 amino acids. CDR3 coding DNA: TGTGCCACCTGGACAGGGGGCTACACCTTC. Protein: CATWTGGYTF.

V gene TRBV6-5 combines with J gene TRBJ1-1; TRBD1 aligns across 7 bases. This CDR3 contains 15 residues. After removal of 2 bases from V and 5 bases from J, the junction contained 8 bases not matched to a gene. From germline, CDR1 is MNHEY and CDR2 SVGAGI. CDR3 sequence reads: CASSYPGAGGTEAFF. The CDR3, as DNA: TGTGCCAGCAGTTACCCGGGGGCAGGGGGAACTGAAGCTTTCTTT.

The V gene is TRBV13, the J gene TRBJ2-1; TRBD2 matches at 9 bases. In germline, CDR1 is PRHDT, CDR2 FYEKMQ (reference sequence). Trimming cost V 1 base and J 5 bases; bases outside gene matches: 6. This CDR3 is built from 16 residues. The CDR3 DNA is TGTGCCAGCAGCTTAGTGTTTAGCGGGGGAGACAATGAGCAGTTCTTC. This translates into CASSLVFSGGDNEQFF.

The rearrangement uses TRBV9 and TRBJ2-1; 12 nucleotides match TRBD2. The trim removed 0 bases at V and 0 bases at J, leaving 4 bases unmatched. This CDR3 is built from 18 residues. From germline, CDR1 is SGDLS and CDR2 YYNGEE. CDR3 DNA sequence: TGTGCCAGCAGCGTAGGACTAGCGGGGGCCCGCTCCTACAATGAGCAGTTCTTC. Amino acids: CASSVGLAGARSYNEQFF.

The chain has TRBV7-9 and TRBJ2-5; tentatively, D is TRBD1 (6 bases). V lost 4 bases to trimming and J lost 6 bases, with 18 bases between them. The CDR3 consists of 15 residues. Germline CDR1 and CDR2: SEHNR and FQNEAQ (reference sequence). The CDR3 is CASSSPFIRGQTQYF. CDR3 bases: TGTGCCAGCAGCTCCCCCTTTATCAGGGGACAGACCCAGTACTTC.

The table lists this clone with a count of one. This sequence joins TRBV5-1 and TRBJ1-6, with D hard to call. Germline V lookup: CDR1 SGHRS, CDR2 YFSETQ. CDR3 length: 15 amino acids. V lost 0 bases to trimming and J lost 7 bases, with 11 bases between them. The CDR3 protein is CASSLEQSPNSPLHF. DNA for the CDR3: TGCGCCAGCAGCTTGGAACAGAGCCCCAATTCACCCCTCCACTTT.

The V gene is TRBV15, the J gene TRBJ2-2; D remains ambiguous. Germline assignment: CDR1 LNHNV and CDR2 YYDKDF (reference sequence). CDR3 length: 17 amino acids. V shed 0 bases and J shed 1 base, with 12 bases lying between them. CDR3 in DNA: TGTGCCACCAGCAGAGATATTCCGAGAAGGAACACCGGGGAGCTGTTTTTT. This translates into CATSRDIPRRNTGELFF.